A selection of T cell receptor beta chains follows, all from one sample in a study of blood T cells in healthy people across ages. TCRdb re-analysed the 5' RACE reads in MiXCR, keeping a single row per CDR3 protein. The top ten hold approximately 2.1% of the sample, which has about 2 million distinct CDR3 sequences, roughly 49% seen once. Sequenced: blood. These receptors were obtained from a woman between 40 and 55 years old in good health. Each CDR3 is given with its conserved first and last residue. A D gene is named only where the DNA matches it firmly. Clone size is shown for a subset of rows, as once, few, many or a class of expanded clone.

CDR3aa	CDR3nt	abundance	d_gene	v_gene	j_gene
CASSVSAIQEAQYF	TGTGCCAGCAGTGTGTCGGCTATCCAGGAGGCCCAGTACTTC	.	.	TRBV6-1	TRBJ2-7
CASSFDLGGQFF	TGTGCCAGCAGCTTCGATCTGGGCGGGCAGTTCTTC	few	.	TRBV7-2	TRBJ2-1
CATSDTLPGGNTEAFF	TGTGCCACCAGTGATACCCTCCCAGGGGGAAACACTGAAGCTTTCTTT	.	TRBD1	TRBV24-1	TRBJ1-1
CASSLARAEETQYF	TGTGCCAGCAGCTTAGCCAGGGCCGAAGAGACCCAGTACTTC	.	.	TRBV11-1	TRBJ2-5
CASSLSGSGWEQYF	TGCGCCAGCAGCTTGAGCGGTTCGGGATGGGAGCAGTACTTC	few	.	TRBV5-1	TRBJ2-7
CSVEDLRVAGYEQYF	TGCAGCGTTGAAGATTTAAGGGTAGCCGGCTACGAGCAGTACTTC	few	.	TRBV29-1	TRBJ2-7
CASSVEGLAGFQETQYF	TGTGCCAGCAGCGTAGAGGGGCTAGCGGGGTTCCAAGAGACCCAGTACTTC	once	TRBD2	TRBV9	TRBJ2-5
CSARDVDERGFGETQYF	TGCAGTGCTAGAGACGTCGACGAGAGGGGGTTTGGGGAGACCCAGTACTTC	.	.	TRBV20-1	TRBJ2-5
CASSWRQDTNTEAFF	TGTGCCAGCAGTTGGAGACAGGACACGAACACTGAAGCTTTCTTT	.	.	TRBV28	TRBJ1-1
CASSLSSAGTYEQYF	TGTGCCAGCAGTTTATCGTCGGCAGGAACCTACGAGCAGTACTTC	.	.	TRBV27	TRBJ2-7
CASSLEGGPHEKLFF	TGCGCCAGCAGCTTGGAGGGCGGACCCCACGAAAAACTGTTTTTT	.	.	TRBV5-1	TRBJ1-4
CASSLVHTGEKNIQYF	TGTGCCAGCAGCTTAGTCCATACGGGGGAGAAAAACATTCAGTACTTC	.	.	TRBV11-1	TRBJ2-4
CASSEPLASSQYF	TGCGCCAGCAGTGAACCACTAGCCTCCTCGCAGTATTTT	few	.	TRBV10-2	TRBJ2-3